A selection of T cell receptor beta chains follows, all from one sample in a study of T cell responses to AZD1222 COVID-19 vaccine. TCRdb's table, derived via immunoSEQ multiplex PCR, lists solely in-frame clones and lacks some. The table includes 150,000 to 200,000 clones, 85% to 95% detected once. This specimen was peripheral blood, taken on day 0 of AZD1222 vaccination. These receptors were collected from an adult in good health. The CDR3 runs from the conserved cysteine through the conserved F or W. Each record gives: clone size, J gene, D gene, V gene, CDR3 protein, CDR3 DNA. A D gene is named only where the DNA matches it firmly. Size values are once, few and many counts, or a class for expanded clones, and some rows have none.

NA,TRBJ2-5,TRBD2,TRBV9,CASSVVASGSTQYF,TGTGCCAGCAGCGTAGTAGCTAGCGGGAGTACCCAGTACTTC
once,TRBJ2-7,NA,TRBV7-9,CASSLGLQGPYEQYF,TGTGCCAGCAGCTTAGGTCTACAGGGCCCCTACGAGCAGTACTTC
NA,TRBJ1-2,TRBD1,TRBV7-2,CASKFPPGRGHYGYTF,TGTGCCAGCAAGTTCCCCCCCGGGAGGGGGCACTATGGCTACACCTTC
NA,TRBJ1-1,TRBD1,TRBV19,CASGDRKDTEAFF,TGTGCCAGCGGGGACAGGAAAGACACTGAAGCTTTCTTT
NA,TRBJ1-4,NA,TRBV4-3,CASSPSRPYDEKLFF,TGCGCCAGCAGCCCCTCCCGGCCCTACGATGAAAAACTGTTTTTT
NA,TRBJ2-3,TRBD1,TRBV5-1,CASSFRGQSSTDTQYF,TGCGCCAGCAGCTTCAGGGGACAGTCTAGCACAGATACGCAGTATTTT
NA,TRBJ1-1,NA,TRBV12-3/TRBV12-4,CASSFAWAGEAFF,TGTGCCAGCAGTTTTGCGTGGGCAGGGGAAGCTTTCTTT
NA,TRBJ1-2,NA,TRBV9,CASSLGGLSYTF,TGTGCCAGCAGCTTGGGAGGCCTATCCTACACCTTC
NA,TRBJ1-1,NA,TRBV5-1,CASSSIAGRDANTEAFF,TGCGCCAGCAGCTCCATCGCGGGTCGGGACGCGAACACTGAAGCTTTCTTT
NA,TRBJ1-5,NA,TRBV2,CASQAQIEDQPQHF,TGTGCCAGCCAGGCGCAGATTGAGGATCAGCCCCAGCATTTT
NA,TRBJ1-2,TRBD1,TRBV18,CASSPPGRQGDYGYTF,TGTGCCAGCTCACCACCTGGTCGTCAGGGGGACTATGGCTACACCTTC
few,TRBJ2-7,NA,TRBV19,CASSILGGGEQYF,TGTGCCAGTAGTATACTTGGCGGCGGGGAGCAGTACTTC
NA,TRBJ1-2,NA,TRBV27,CASSLLGAGYGYTF,TGTGCCAGCAGTTTATTGGGGGCAGGGTATGGCTACACCTTC
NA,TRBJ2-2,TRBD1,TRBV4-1,CASSPRTGENTGELFF,TGCGCCAGCAGCCCGAGGACAGGGGAGAACACCGGGGAGCTGTTTTTT
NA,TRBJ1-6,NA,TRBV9,CASSVGLEDLYNSPLHF,TGTGCCAGCAGCGTAGGGTTGGAGGATTTATATAATTCACCCCTCCACTTT
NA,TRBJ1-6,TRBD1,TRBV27,CASSLRQGGRESPLHF,TGTGCCAGCAGTCTCAGACAGGGTGGGCGGGAGTCACCCCTCCACTTT